The 20 T cell receptor beta chains in this list originate from one sample, sequenced in a study of CD8+ T cells in alopecia areata. RNA was isolated and reverse transcribed to cDNA, the sequencing template. The protocol was immunoSEQ multiplex PCR, while the TCRdb copy is restricted to in-frame clones and leaves out a portion. The data hold some 170,000 clones, with roughly 50% observed a single time. Treatment specified: oral pan-JAK inhibitor, 5-10 mg twice daily. The sample consisted of CD4+ T cells sorted from blood, taken around week 55, from a patient treated with tofacitinib. The receptors originated from a human donor with alopecia areata.

This sequence joins TRBV18 and TRBJ2-1; unclear D gene. The germline CDR1 and CDR2 sequences are KGHSH and LQKENI. Trimming took off 3 bases at V and 8 bases at J, with 11 bases between the two ends. The CDR3 consists of 13 residues. CDR3 DNA sequence: TGTGCCAGCTCACCGATCATTAGACATGAGCAGTTCTTC. It yields the protein CASSPIIRHEQFF.

The chain combines TRBV27 with TRBJ1-6, with 8 positions matching TRBD1. The germline V gene has CDR1 MNHEY and CDR2 SMNVEV (reference sequence). V dropped 7 bases and J dropped 8; count of bases not matched to a gene: 13. The CDR3 is 16 amino acids. This CDR3 is CASTTRGGTGYSPLHF. The CDR3 DNA sequence: TGTGCCAGCACCACCAGGGGGGGGACAGGATATTCACCCCTCCACTTT.

The CDR3 sequence: CASSEPGQYLYEQYF. In DNA form, the CDR3 reads TGTGCCAGCAGTGAGCCGGGACAGTACCTCTACGAGCAGTACTTC. V and J are TRBV6-1 and TRBJ2-7, with TRBD1 identical over 7 bases. V was clipped by 3 bases and J by 3 bases; unmatched bases: 8. CDR3 length equals 15 residues. The germline CDR1 and CDR2 sequences are MNHNS and SASEGT.

The rearrangement links TRBV7-9 to TRBJ1-1, with D unresolved. Germline lookup yields CDR1 SEHNR and CDR2 FQNEAQ (reference sequence). V gave up 2 bases and J gave up 1 base, with 11 bases separating them. This CDR3 is 15 amino acids long. CDR3 loop: CASSLIVVENTEAFF. CDR3 DNA sequence: TGTGCCAGCAGCTTAATCGTAGTTGAGAACACTGAAGCTTTCTTT.

This clone was seen a few times. V gene TRBV9 combines with J gene TRBJ1-5; a possible D gene is TRBD1 (5 bases). Trimming took 0 bases from V and 2 from J, leaving 9 bases between them. Germline V CDR1 and CDR2: SGDLS, YYNGEE. The CDR3 consists of 15 residues. CDR3 protein: CASSVDMGGNQPQHF. The CDR3 nucleotides read TGTGCCAGCAGCGTAGATATGGGGGGCAATCAGCCCCAGCATTTT. Using reference TRBV9 and TRBJ1-5 for the parts outside the CDR3, the full variable domain is DSGVTQTPKHLITATGQRVTLRCSPRSGDLSVYWYQQSLDQGLQFLIQYYNGEERAKGNILERFSAQQFPDLHSELNLSSLELGDSALYFCASSVDMGGNQPQHFGDGTRLSIL.

The CDR3 sequence is CASSLGNKETQYF. The CDR3 DNA follows: TGTGCCAGCAGCCTCGGAAACAAAGAGACCCAGTACTTC. J is TRBJ2-5 and V is TRBV7-9; D is ambiguous. Germline CDR1 SEHNR, CDR2 FQNEAQ (reference sequence). The germline V and J ends were trimmed by 5 bases and 3 bases, with 10 bases remaining between them. The CDR3 runs 13 residues.

The chain links TRBV13 to TRBJ2-3, with D possibly TRBD2 on 6 matching bases. This CDR3 has 12 residues. Germline CDR1 reads PRHDT; CDR2 reads FYEKMQ (reference sequence). The germline V and J ends were trimmed by 6 bases and 6 bases, with 10 bases remaining between them. CDR3 nucleotides: TGTGCCAGCAGTTGGCTAGCGGATACGCAGTATTTT. Amino acids: CASSWLADTQYF.

The gene calls are TRBV6-1 and TRBJ2-5, with D maybe TRBD2 (5 bases). Germline values: CDR1 MNHNS, CDR2 SASEGT. CDR3 size: 14 residues. V gave up 4 bases and J gave up 4 bases, with 13 bases separating them. CDR3 in amino acids: CASSGTGLGETQYF. CDR3 nucleotide sequence: TGTGCCAGCAGTGGGACGGGGTTGGGAGAGACCCAGTACTTC.

The CDR3 is CAWTERGRLTYGYTF. Written as DNA, the CDR3 is TGTGCCTGGACTGAGAGGGGGCGTTTAACCTATGGCTACACCTTC. The chain carries TRBV30 and TRBJ1-2; 7 nucleotides agree with TRBD1. The CDR3 length is 15 residues. Germline CDR1 reads GTSNPN; CDR2 reads SVGIG (reference sequence). The V segment lost 4 bases and the J segment 4 bases; nucleotides outside the gene matches: 12.

This chain links TRBV19 with TRBJ1-2, with 7 bases matching TRBD1. V dropped 5 bases and J dropped 7; count of bases not matched to a gene: 10. In germline, CDR1 is LNHDA, CDR2 SQIVND (reference sequence). The CDR3 spans 14 residues. The CDR3 loop reads CASSSGTASRGYTF. Written as DNA, the CDR3 is TGTGCCAGTAGTTCTGGGACAGCCAGTCGTGGCTACACCTTC.

J is TRBJ2-7 and V is TRBV30, with D uncertain. CDR1 and CDR2 from the germline V gene are GTSNPN and SVGIG (reference sequence). V was trimmed by 0 bases and J by 7 bases, leaving 7 bases between them. The CDR3 contains 11 residues. Written as DNA, the CDR3 is TGTGCCTGGAGTGTAGGTGTGGAGCAGTACTTC. It codes for CAWSVGVEQYF.

The chain has TRBV2 and TRBJ2-5, with D tentatively TRBD1 or TRBD2 (5 bases each). Trimming removed 6 bases at V and 2 bases at J, with 19 bases between. This CDR3 spans 16 amino acids. In germline, CDR1 is SNHLY, CDR2 FYNNEI. This CDR3 is CASRAGRGVDQETQYF. CDR3 bases: TGTGCCAGCAGAGCAGGTCGAGGGGTAGATCAAGAGACCCAGTACTTC. Looking up the rest from reference TRBV2 and TRBJ2-5 gives the full variable domain: EPEVTQTPSHQVTQMGQEVILRCVPISNHLYFYWYRQILGQKVEFLVSFYNNEISEKSEIFDDQFSVERPDGSNFTLKIRSTKLEDSAMYFCASRAGRGVDQETQYFGPGTRLLVL.

J is TRBJ2-4 and V is TRBV18; maybe TRBD1 (5 bases). Per germline, CDR1 KGHSH and CDR2 LQKENI. The CDR3 runs to 15 residues. With 3 bases removed from V and 7 bases from J, the gap between germline ends came to 16 bases. The CDR3 is CASSPRDSVDNIQYF. DNA for the CDR3: TGTGCCAGCTCACCTCGTGACAGCGTCGATAACATTCAGTACTTC.

The J gene is TRBJ1-1, the V gene TRBV2; tentatively, D is TRBD1 (6 bases). V lost 5 bases and J 1 base, leaving 11 bases between the germline ends. From germline, CDR1 is SNHLY and CDR2 FYNNEI. The length of the CDR3 is 14 residues. CDR3 sequence reads: CASSWTARNTEAFF. The CDR3 bases are TGTGCCAGCAGTTGGACAGCCAGGAACACTGAAGCTTTCTTT.

The chain is built from TRBV30 and TRBJ2-1; possibly TRBD2 for D (6 bases). The CDR3 consists of 12 residues. Deletions cut 5 bases from V and 4 bases from J, with 9 bases between. Per germline, CDR1 GTSNPN and CDR2 SVGIG (reference sequence). As DNA, the CDR3 is TGTGCCTGGGGCGCGGGGTACAATGAGCAGTTCTTC. This codes for CAWGAGYNEQFF.

The V gene is TRBV29-1, the J gene TRBJ1-2; D possibly corresponds to TRBD1 (6 bases). Germline values: CDR1 SQVTM, CDR2 ANQGSEA. V was cut by 3 bases and J by 4 bases, with 9 bases left in between. The CDR3 contains 12 residues. The CDR3 DNA is TGCAGCGTTGACAAGGGGGTCTATGGCTACACCTTC. Translated: CSVDKGVYGYTF. The entire variable domain, with the rest obtained from reference TRBV29-1 and TRBJ1-2, is as follows: SAVISQKPSRDICQRGTSLTIQCQVDSQVTMMFWYRQQPGQSLTLIATANQGSEATYESGFVIDKFPISRPNLTFSTLTVSNMSPEDSSIYLCSVDKGVYGYTFGSGTRLTVV.

The chain carries TRBV5-6 and TRBJ2-1; a possible D gene is TRBD2 (6 bases). The V gene lost 5 bases and the J gene lost 12 bases, with 15 bases spanning the gap. CDR3 length: 12 residues. The V gene's germline CDR1 is SGHDT and CDR2 YYEEEE. The CDR3, as DNA: TGTGCCAGCAGTTCGGACTGGCGGGGGCAGTTCTTC. Its protein is CASSSDWRGQFF.

This clone showed up just a few times. CDR3 coding DNA: TGCGCCAGCAGCTTCGCCGGGACACGGGGGTCACCCCTCCACTTT. It encodes CASSFAGTRGSPLHF. The chain employs TRBV5-1 and TRBJ1-6, with D tentatively TRBD1 (6 bases). CDR3 size: 15 residues. V shed 2 bases and J shed 10 bases, with 16 bases lying between them. CDR1 and CDR2 (germline): SGHRS, YFSETQ.

The chain couples TRBV6-1 to TRBJ1-2; 10 bases line up with TRBD1. The CDR3 has 13 amino acids. The J segment lost 7 bases and the V segment lost 2 bases, leaving 1 base of the junction unmatched. Germline V CDR1 and CDR2: MNHNS, SASEGT. CDR3 protein: CASSERTGGGYTF. In nucleotides, the CDR3 is TGTGCCAGCAGTGAAAGGACAGGGGGTGGCTACACCTTC.

The chain joins TRBV2 to TRBJ2-5, with 9 bases aligning to TRBD2. Per germline, CDR1 SNHLY and CDR2 FYNNEI. The CDR3 length is 13 residues. Trimming cost V 8 bases and J 5 bases; bases outside gene matches: 6. This chain's CDR3 is CASSGTSFETQYF. CDR3 bases: TGTGCCAGCTCCGGGACTAGCTTCGAGACCCAGTACTTC.